Listed below are T cell receptor beta chains from one sample, sequenced in a study of T cell responses to AZD1222 COVID-19 vaccine. Sequencing was performed with immunoSEQ multiplex PCR; in TCRdb, only in-frame clones are kept and a portion is missing. The sample contains some 110,000 clones, 86% of which appear only once. The source was peripheral blood, collected 28 days after the second dose of the MenACWY control vaccine. The receptors here all came from an adult who received the MenACWY meningococcal vaccine as a control. Both conserved end residues are part of each CDR3. D genes are given only for firm matches. The size field is filled for only some rows; it gives once, few, many or a size class.

v_call: TRBV20-1; d_call: NA; clone_size: once; j_call: TRBJ2-3; cdr3_aa: CSARDGHTQYF; cdr3_nt: TGCAGTGCTAGAGATGGACATACGCAGTATTTT
v_call: TRBV6-5; d_call: NA; clone_size: NA; j_call: TRBJ1-5; cdr3_aa: CASKRGGNQPQHF; cdr3_nt: TGTGCCAGCAAAAGGGGGGGCAATCAGCCCCAGCATTTT
v_call: TRBV19; d_call: NA; clone_size: NA; j_call: TRBJ2-7; cdr3_aa: CASSIRPGEQYF; cdr3_nt: TGTGCCAGTAGTATCAGACCCGGAGAGCAGTACTTC
v_call: TRBV19; d_call: NA; clone_size: NA; j_call: TRBJ2-2; cdr3_aa: CASSIELLTGELFF; cdr3_nt: TGTGCCAGTAGTATAGAACTACTCACCGGGGAGCTGTTTTTT
v_call: TRBV5-1; d_call: NA; clone_size: NA; j_call: TRBJ1-4; cdr3_aa: CASRNQLTTNEKLFF; cdr3_nt: TGCGCCAGCAGAAACCAACTCACAACTAATGAAAAACTGTTTTTT
v_call: TRBV2; d_call: NA; clone_size: NA; j_call: TRBJ2-3; cdr3_aa: CASNPDGPIGDTQYF; cdr3_nt: TGTGCCAGCAATCCCGACGGCCCGATCGGAGATACGCAGTATTTT
v_call: TRBV11-1; d_call: TRBD2; clone_size: NA; j_call: TRBJ2-1; cdr3_aa: CASSVAGGTNEQFF; cdr3_nt: TGTGCCAGCAGCGTAGCGGGGGGCACTAATGAGCAGTTCTTC
v_call: TRBV28; d_call: NA; clone_size: NA; j_call: TRBJ2-2; cdr3_aa: CASSLLTGELFF; cdr3_nt: TGTGCCAGCAGTCTCCTAACCGGGGAGCTGTTTTTT
v_call: TRBV3-1/TRBV3-2; d_call: TRBD1; clone_size: NA; j_call: TRBJ1-2; cdr3_aa: CASSRSGTVYGYTF; cdr3_nt: TGTGCCAGCAGCCGCTCCGGGACAGTTTATGGCTACACCTTC
v_call: TRBV4-1; d_call: NA; clone_size: NA; j_call: TRBJ2-5; cdr3_aa: CASSQVTLAGVETQYF; cdr3_nt: TGCGCCAGCAGCCAAGTCACGTTGGCAGGGGTAGAGACCCAGTACTTC
v_call: TRBV7-7; d_call: NA; clone_size: NA; j_call: TRBJ2-1; cdr3_aa: CASSSAPDRINEQFF; cdr3_nt: TGTGCTAGCAGCTCCGCCCCCGACAGGATCAATGAGCAGTTCTTC
v_call: TRBV24-1; d_call: NA; clone_size: NA; j_call: TRBJ2-3; cdr3_aa: CATSQPGTGITDTQYF; cdr3_nt: TGTGCCACCAGTCAACCGGGAACAGGGATCACAGATACGCAGTATTTT